These 15 T cell receptor beta chains originate from one sample sequenced in a study of radiotherapy plus CTLA-4 blockade in lung cancer. Produced via immunoSEQ multiplex PCR; TCRdb's table is partial and in-frame only. The sample lists about 110,000 clones, approximately 81% occurring once. Sequences were derived from peripheral blood, sampled from a patient treated with radiotherapy plus ipilimumab. The receptor set was obtained from a human donor with non-small cell lung cancer that progressed on radiotherapy plus ipilimumab. Some clones in this sample may be carry-over from other donors' samples.

The gene calls are TRBV18 and TRBJ2-7; 12 nucleotides align to TRBD1. This CDR3 spans 15 amino acids. V shed 4 bases, J shed 2 bases, and the junction held 3 bases outside the gene matches. CDR1 and CDR2 (germline): KGHSH, LQKENI. The CDR3 DNA is TGTGCCAGCTCACGGGGGACAGGGGGCCCCTACGAGCAGTACTTC. As protein: CASSRGTGGPYEQYF.

The chain recombines TRBV7-3 with TRBJ1-2; 11 bases match TRBD1. The CDR3 is made up of 14 amino acids. Germline loops: CDR1 SGHTA, CDR2 FQGTGA. V lost 3 bases, J lost 5 bases, and 2 bases stayed unmatched. The DNA of the CDR3 is TGTGCCAGCAGCTTGGGACAGGGGGAGTATGGCTACACCTTC. Protein: CASSLGQGEYGYTF.

Notes on this clone: One end of the junction is discordant with germline, which a read error may explain. The J gene is TRBJ1-3, the V gene TRBV29-1, with TRBD1 matching 9 bases. The CDR3 contains 17 residues. CDR1 SQVTM and CDR2 ANQGSEA come from the germline V gene. CDR3 nucleotides: TGCAGCGTTGAAGAACGGTACAGGGGGCGCGTCTGGAAACACCATATATTT. Residues: CSVEERYRGRVWKHHIF.

The chain has TRBV19 and TRBJ2-5, with 7 bases fitting TRBD1. After removal of 6 bases from V and 5 bases from J, the junction contained 6 bases not matched to a gene. CDR1 LNHDA and CDR2 SQIVND come from the germline V gene (reference sequence). The CDR3 length is 13 residues. Here the CDR3 reads CASRRQGEETQYF. The CDR3, as DNA: TGTGCCAGTAGAAGACAGGGTGAGGAGACCCAGTACTTC.

The sample holds one count of this clone. V gene TRBV5-1 combines with J gene TRBJ1-2; TRBD1 is a possible D gene (6 bases). The V end was cut by 2 bases, the J end by 8 bases, with 13 bases between. This CDR3 is built from 13 residues. The germline V gene encodes CDR1 SGHRS and CDR2 YFSETQ. This CDR3 is CASSLHREGGYTF. The CDR3 nucleotides are TGCGCCAGCAGCTTACACAGGGAAGGAGGCTACACCTTC.

CDR3 region: CSVASGGNEQFF. The DNA of the CDR3 is TGCAGCGTGGCCAGCGGAGGCAATGAGCAGTTCTTC. The J gene is TRBJ2-1, the V gene TRBV29-1; maybe TRBD2 (5 bases). Trimming took 6 bases from V and 6 from J, leaving 12 bases between them. Germline V gives CDR1 SQVTM, CDR2 ANQGSEA. This CDR3 has 12 amino acids.

This chain's CDR3 is CASSPTTGKGYGYTF. The CDR3 DNA follows: TGCGCCAGCAGCCCAACGACAGGGAAAGGCTATGGCTACACCTTC. The chain recombines TRBV5-1 with TRBJ1-2, with 7 bases matching TRBD1. This CDR3 has 15 amino acids. J was trimmed by 4 bases and V by 4 bases; bases with no gene match: 10. Germline CDR1 and CDR2: SGHRS and YFSETQ.

The chain carries TRBV4-3 and TRBJ1-1; D is unclear. Trimming took off 0 bases at V and 5 bases at J, with 10 bases between the two ends. Per the germline V gene, CDR1 is LGHNA and CDR2 is YSLEER. There are 14 residues in the CDR3. CDR3 protein: CASSQEWAVTEAFF. The CDR3 DNA follows: TGCGCCAGCAGCCAAGAGTGGGCGGTAACTGAAGCTTTCTTT.

The gene calls are TRBV5-1 and TRBJ2-5; D is perhaps TRBD1 (5 bases). The CDR3 spans 14 residues. Trimming removed 0 bases from V and 4 bases from J, with 10 bases in between. Germline V lookup: CDR1 SGHRS, CDR2 YFSETQ. CDR3 sequence reads: CASSLEQVGETQYF. CDR3 DNA sequence: TGCGCCAGCAGCTTGGAACAGGTAGGAGAGACCCAGTACTTC.

Notes on this clone: Relative to the germline gene, one junction end is altered; a read error may explain this. The chain uses TRBV5-5 and TRBJ1-1; no firm D call. Germline V gives CDR1 SGHKS, CDR2 YYEKEE (reference sequence). The CDR3 extends over 12 amino acids. This chain's CDR3 is CASTEWDTEAFF. CDR3 bases: TGTGCTAGCACGGAGTGGGACACTGAAGCTTTCTTT.

The chain recombines TRBV7-6 with TRBJ2-1; D possibly corresponds to TRBD1 (5 bases). V lost 5 bases and J lost 5, with 13 bases in between. CDR1 is SGHVS and CDR2 is FNYEAQ in the germline V gene. The CDR3 loop spans 14 amino acids. The CDR3: CASSRGQTNNEQFF. In nucleotides, the CDR3 is TGTGCCAGCAGCAGAGGACAAACAAACAATGAGCAGTTCTTC.

This rearrangement joins TRBV6-1 to TRBJ2-2; 9 bases line up with TRBD1. Germline V lookup: CDR1 MNHNS, CDR2 SASEGT. This CDR3 comprises 15 residues. V lost 6 bases and J lost 3; bases outside the gene matches: 5. CDR3 bases: TGTGCCAGCAGCTTACAGGGGGCGGACACCGGGGAGCTGTTTTTT. This encodes CASSLQGADTGELFF.

This chain connects TRBV12-5 to TRBJ2-7; D unresolved. Germline V gene sequence: CDR1 LGHNT, CDR2 FRNRAP. The V end was cut by 1 base, the J end by 5 bases, with 12 bases between. The CDR3 contains 14 residues. The CDR3 sequence: CASGLATARNEQYF. Here the CDR3 DNA reads TGTGCTAGTGGTTTGGCTACAGCAAGGAACGAGCAGTACTTC.

The chain has TRBV6-5 and TRBJ1-4; D remains unclear. The germline V gene encodes CDR1 MNHEY and CDR2 SVGAGI. V gave up 4 bases and J gave up 0 bases, with 6 bases separating them. CDR3 length equals 14 residues. CDR3 region: CASSLSATNEKLFF. The CDR3 region has the DNA TGTGCCAGCAGTTTGAGTGCAACTAATGAAAAACTGTTTTTT.

V is TRBV7-3 and J is TRBJ1-1, with D tentatively TRBD1 (5 bases). Germline-derived CDR1 and CDR2 are SGHTA and FQGTGA. The CDR3 sequence is 13 residues long. Trimming pared 5 bases from V and 2 bases from J, leaving 9 bases between. CDR3 amino acids: CASSRDPNTEAFF. For the CDR3, the DNA is TGTGCCAGCAGCCGGGACCCCAACACTGAAGCTTTCTTT.